The entry below describes one TCR beta chain. Its antigen is undetermined. Healthy Caucasians from Russia aged about 6 to 90 served as donors. Sample-barcoded 5' priming and a J-beta primer mix drove a second PCR of roughly 7 to 11 cycles. TCRdb fed the 5' RACE reads into MiXCR, producing one record per CDR3 protein. The table has hundreds of thousands of distinct CDR3 sequences, roughly three fifths seen once. The sample is drawn from a study of blood T cells in healthy people across ages. Study findings and constraints: A strong correlation was seen between TCR beta diversity and naive T cell percentage. Total diversity from one million sequenced T cells was likely underestimated. More naive CD4+ cells and higher diversity marked long-lived donors relative to aged donors.

CDR3 length equals 15 residues. The germline CDR1 and CDR2 sequences are SGHDN and FVKESK. The sequencing input was blood. The clonotype comes from a man aged 40-55 years in good health. The chain uses TRBV14 and TRBJ2-7; D is unresolved. The tail of the sequence fits TRBJ2-5 better, so the J call may be wrong. CDR3 sequence reads: CASSVSWGPRETQYF. Here the CDR3 DNA reads TGTGCCAGCAGCGTGTCGTGGGGTCCGCGGGAGACCCAGTACTTC.